The entry below gives a single TCR beta chain sequence along with its context. The data were obtained in a study of OX40 agonist ivuxolimab in advanced cancers. Study context: Ivuxolimab, which patients received intravenously every 2 weeks, was dosed at 0.01 to 10 mg/kg. Of the participants, 40% had some prior anti-PD-1, anti-PD-L1 or anti-CTLA-4 therapy, which was allowed. Three partial responders included one hepatocellular carcinoma patient and two cutaneous melanoma patients.

Between the trimmed V and J ends, which lost 5 bases and 12 bases, there was a span of 11 bases. Per the germline V gene, CDR1 is KGHSH and CDR2 is LQKENI. The CDR3 consists of 12 residues. Data came from immunoSEQ multiplex PCR; TCRdb stores just in-frame clones and leaves some out. The sample yields 40,000 to 60,000 clones, 84% seen once. The starting material was CD4+ or CD8+ T cells sorted from blood, obtained in a trial of the OX40 agonist ivuxolimab. The V and J genes are TRBV18 and TRBJ1-6; D remains unclear. The sequence was collected from an adult with an advanced solid tumor such as melanoma, head and neck, liver or kidney cancer. The CDR3 region has the DNA TGTGCCAGCTCATTTGAGAGAAGACCCCTCCACTTT. Protein product: CASSFERRPLHF.